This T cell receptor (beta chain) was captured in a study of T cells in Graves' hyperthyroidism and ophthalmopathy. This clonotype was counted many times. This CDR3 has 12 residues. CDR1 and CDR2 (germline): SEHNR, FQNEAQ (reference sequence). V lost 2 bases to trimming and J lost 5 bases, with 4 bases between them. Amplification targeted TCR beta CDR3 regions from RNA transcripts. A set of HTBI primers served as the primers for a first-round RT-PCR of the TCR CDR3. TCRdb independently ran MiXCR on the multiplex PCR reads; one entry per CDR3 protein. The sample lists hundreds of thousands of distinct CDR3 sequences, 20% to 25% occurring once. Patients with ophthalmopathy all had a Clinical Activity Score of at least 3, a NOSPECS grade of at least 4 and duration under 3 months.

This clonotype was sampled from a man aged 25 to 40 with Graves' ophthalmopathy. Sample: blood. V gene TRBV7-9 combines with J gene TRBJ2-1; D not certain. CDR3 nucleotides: TGTGCCAGCAGCTTACTCAACAATGAGCAGTTCTTC. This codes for CASSLLNNEQFF.